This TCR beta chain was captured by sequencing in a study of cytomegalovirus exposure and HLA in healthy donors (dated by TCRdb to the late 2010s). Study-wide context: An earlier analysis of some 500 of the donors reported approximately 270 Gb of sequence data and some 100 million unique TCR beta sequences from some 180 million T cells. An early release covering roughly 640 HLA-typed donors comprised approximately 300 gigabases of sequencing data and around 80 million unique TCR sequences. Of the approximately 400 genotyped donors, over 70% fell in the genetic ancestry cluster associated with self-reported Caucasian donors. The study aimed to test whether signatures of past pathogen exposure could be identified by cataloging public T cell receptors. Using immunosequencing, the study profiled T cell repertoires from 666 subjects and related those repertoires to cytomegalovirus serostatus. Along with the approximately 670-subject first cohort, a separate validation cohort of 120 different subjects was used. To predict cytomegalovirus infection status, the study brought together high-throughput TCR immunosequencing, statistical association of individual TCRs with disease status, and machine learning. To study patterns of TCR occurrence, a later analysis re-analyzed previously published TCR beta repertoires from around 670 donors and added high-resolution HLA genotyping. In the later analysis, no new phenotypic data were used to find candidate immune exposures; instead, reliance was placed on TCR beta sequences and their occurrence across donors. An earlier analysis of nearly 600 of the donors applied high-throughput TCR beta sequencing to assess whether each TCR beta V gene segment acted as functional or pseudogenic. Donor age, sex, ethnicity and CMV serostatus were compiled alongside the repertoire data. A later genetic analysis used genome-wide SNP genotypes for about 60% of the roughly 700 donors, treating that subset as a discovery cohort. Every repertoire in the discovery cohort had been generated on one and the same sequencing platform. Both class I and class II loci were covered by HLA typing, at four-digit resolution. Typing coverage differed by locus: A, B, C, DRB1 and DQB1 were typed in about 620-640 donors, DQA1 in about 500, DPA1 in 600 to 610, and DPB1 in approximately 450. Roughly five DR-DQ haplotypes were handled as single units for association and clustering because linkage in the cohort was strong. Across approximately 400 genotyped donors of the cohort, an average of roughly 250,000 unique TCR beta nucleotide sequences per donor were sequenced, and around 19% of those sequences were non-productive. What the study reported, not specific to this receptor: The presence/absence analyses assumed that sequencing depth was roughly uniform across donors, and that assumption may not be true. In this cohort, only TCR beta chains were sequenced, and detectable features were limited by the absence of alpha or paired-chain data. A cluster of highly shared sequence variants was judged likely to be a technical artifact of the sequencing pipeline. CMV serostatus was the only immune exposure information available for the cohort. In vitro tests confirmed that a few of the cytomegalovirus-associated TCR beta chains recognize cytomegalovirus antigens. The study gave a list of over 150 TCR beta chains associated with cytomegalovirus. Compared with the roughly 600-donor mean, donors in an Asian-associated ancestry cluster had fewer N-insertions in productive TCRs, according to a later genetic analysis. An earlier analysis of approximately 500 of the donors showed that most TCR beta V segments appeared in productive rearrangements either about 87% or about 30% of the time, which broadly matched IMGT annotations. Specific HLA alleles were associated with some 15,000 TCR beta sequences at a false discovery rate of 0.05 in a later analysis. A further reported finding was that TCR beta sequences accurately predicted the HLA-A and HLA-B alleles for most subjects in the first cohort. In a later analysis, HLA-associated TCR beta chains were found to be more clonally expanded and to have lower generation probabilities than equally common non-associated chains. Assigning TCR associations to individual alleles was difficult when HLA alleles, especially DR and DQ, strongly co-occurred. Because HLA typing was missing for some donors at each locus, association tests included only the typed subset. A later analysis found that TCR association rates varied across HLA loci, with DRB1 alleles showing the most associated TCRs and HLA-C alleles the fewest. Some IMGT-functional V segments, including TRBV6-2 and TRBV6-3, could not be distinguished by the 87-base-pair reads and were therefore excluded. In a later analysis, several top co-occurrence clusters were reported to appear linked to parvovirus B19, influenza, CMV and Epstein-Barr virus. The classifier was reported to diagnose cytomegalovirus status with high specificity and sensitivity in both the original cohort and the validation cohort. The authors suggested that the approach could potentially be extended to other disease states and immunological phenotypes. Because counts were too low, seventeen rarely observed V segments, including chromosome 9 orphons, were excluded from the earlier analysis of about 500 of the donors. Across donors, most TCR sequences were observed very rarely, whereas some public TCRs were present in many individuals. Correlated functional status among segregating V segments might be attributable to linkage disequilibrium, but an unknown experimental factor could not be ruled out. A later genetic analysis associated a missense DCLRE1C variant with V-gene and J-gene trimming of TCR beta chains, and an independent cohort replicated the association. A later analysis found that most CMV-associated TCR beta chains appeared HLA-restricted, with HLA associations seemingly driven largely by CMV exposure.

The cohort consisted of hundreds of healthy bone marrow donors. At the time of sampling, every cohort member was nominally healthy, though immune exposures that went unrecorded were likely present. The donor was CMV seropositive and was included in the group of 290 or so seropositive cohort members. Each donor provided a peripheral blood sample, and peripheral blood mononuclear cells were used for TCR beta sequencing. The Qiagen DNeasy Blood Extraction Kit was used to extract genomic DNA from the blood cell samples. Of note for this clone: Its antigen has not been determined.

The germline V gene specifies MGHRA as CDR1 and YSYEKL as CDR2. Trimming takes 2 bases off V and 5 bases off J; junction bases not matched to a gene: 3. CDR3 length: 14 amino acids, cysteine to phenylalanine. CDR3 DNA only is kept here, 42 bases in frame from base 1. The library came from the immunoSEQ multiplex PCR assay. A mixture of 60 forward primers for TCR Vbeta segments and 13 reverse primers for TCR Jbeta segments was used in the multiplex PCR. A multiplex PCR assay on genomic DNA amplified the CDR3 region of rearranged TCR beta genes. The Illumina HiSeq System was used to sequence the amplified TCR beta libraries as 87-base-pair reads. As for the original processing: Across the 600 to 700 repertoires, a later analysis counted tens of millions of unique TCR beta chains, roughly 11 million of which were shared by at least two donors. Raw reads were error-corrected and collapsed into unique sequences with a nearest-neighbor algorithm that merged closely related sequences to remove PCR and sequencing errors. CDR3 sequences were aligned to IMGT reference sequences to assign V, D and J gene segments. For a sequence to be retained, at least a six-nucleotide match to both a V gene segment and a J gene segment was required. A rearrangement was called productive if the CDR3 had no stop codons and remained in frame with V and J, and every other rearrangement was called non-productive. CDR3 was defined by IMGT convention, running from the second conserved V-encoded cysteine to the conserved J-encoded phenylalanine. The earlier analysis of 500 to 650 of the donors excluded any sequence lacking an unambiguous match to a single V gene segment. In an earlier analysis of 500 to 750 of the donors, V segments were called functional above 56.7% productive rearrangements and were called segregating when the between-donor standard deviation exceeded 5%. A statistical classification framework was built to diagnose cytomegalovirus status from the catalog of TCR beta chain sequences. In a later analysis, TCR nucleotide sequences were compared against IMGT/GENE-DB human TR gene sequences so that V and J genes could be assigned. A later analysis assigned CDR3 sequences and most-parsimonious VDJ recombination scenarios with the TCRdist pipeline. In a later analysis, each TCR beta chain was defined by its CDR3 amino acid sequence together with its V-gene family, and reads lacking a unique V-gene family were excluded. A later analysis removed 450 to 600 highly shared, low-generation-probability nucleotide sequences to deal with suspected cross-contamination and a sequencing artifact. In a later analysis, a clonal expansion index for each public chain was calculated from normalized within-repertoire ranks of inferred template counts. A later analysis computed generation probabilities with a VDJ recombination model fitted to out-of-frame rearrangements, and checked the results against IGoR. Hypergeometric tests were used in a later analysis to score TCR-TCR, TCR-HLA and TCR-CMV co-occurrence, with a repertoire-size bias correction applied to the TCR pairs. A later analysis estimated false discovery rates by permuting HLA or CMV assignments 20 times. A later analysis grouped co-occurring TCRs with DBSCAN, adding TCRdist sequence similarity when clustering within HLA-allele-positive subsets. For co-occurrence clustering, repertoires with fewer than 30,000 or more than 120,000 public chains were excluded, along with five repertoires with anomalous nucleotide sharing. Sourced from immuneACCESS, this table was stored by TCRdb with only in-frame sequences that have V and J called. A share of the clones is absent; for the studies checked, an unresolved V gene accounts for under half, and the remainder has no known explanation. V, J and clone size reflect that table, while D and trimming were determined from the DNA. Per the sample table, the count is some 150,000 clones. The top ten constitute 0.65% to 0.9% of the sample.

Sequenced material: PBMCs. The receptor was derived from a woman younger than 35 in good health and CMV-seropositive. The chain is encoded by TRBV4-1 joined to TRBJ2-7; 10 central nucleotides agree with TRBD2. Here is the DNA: TGCGCCAGCAGCCAATGGCTAGCGGGGGACGAGCAGTACTTC. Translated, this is CASSQWLAGDEQYF.